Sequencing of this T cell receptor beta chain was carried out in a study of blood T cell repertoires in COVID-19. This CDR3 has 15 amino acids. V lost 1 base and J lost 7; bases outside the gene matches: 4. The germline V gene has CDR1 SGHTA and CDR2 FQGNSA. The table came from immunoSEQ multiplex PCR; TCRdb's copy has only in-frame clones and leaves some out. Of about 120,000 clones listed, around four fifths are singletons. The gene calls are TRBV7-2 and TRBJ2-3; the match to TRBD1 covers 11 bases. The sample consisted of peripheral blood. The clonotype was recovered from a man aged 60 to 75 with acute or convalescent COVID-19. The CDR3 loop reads CASSLDGTGGNTQYF. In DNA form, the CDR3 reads TGTGCCAGCAGCTTAGATGGGACAGGGGGGAATACGCAGTATTTT.